The rows below give T cell receptor beta chains drawn from one sample of a study of blood T cell repertoires in COVID-19. Using immunoSEQ multiplex PCR, the repertoire was profiled, and TCRdb retains in-frame clones only, with some absent. Here the sample spans about 280,000 clones, roughly nine tenths being singletons. The material sequenced was peripheral blood. The receptors here all came from a middle-aged woman who had recovered from COVID-19. CDR3s include the opening cysteine and the closing phenylalanine or tryptophan. A D gene is named only where the DNA matches it firmly. Clone size appears in some rows only: once, few, many, or a class for an expanded clone.

clone_size j_call v_call d_call cdr3_nt cdr3_aa
- TRBJ2-1 TRBV18 - TGTGCCAGCGCACGCAGGGTAGGGGGGGATGAGCAGTTCTTC CASARRVGGDEQFF
once TRBJ2-1 TRBV27 - TGTGCCAGCAGTCCTCCCTACCCCGATAAGGGGAATGAGCAGTTCTTC CASSPPYPDKGNEQFF
- TRBJ1-1 TRBV3-1/TRBV3-2 - TGTGCCAGCAGTTACCGTAGGGGAACTGAAGCTTTCTTT CASSYRRGTEAFF
- TRBJ2-3 TRBV5-1 - TGCGCCAGCAGCTTAGGGGGTTCCACAGATACGCAGTATTTT CASSLGGSTDTQYF
- TRBJ2-7 TRBV7-5 - TGTGTCAGAAGCTTAGATGGCCCAGGGGGCCTCTACGAGCAGTACTTC CVRSLDGPGGLYEQYF
- TRBJ2-2 TRBV27 TRBD2 TGTGCCAGCAGTTTGGCGGGGGACACCGGGGAGCTGTTTTTT CASSLAGDTGELFF
- TRBJ1-1 TRBV11-2 - TGTGCCAGCAGCTGGAGGGCCCCGAACACTGAAGCTTTCTTT CASSWRAPNTEAFF
- TRBJ1-2 TRBV3-1/TRBV3-2 - TGTGCCAGCAGCCCGGGTCAAGAAGGCTATGGCTACACCTTC CASSPGQEGYGYTF
- TRBJ2-5 TRBV3-1/TRBV3-2 - TGTGCCAGCAGCCAAGCTGTAGTGGAGACCCAGTACTTC CASSQAVVETQYF
once TRBJ2-1 TRBV19 TRBD2 TGTGCCAGTGTGGACGGGGGGACTCTCCAAACAGAGCAGTTCTTC CASVDGGTLQTEQFF
- TRBJ2-7 TRBV10-3 - TGTGCCATCGAAGGACTAACCTACGAGCAGTACTTC CAIEGLTYEQYF
- TRBJ1-5 TRBV19 - TGTGCCAGTAGTATTTGGACAGGCAATCAGCCCCAGCATTTT CASSIWTGNQPQHF
once TRBJ2-7 TRBV2 - TGTGCCAGCAGTGGCAGGGCCTCCTACGAGCAGTACTTC CASSGRASYEQYF
once TRBJ2-2 TRBV15 TRBD2 TGTGCCACCAGCAGACTAGCGGGAGTAAACACCGGGGAGCTGTTTTTT CATSRLAGVNTGELFF
- TRBJ2-3 TRBV15 - TGTGCCACCAGCACTTACAGCCTAAGCACAGATACGCAGTATTTT CATSTYSLSTDTQYF
- TRBJ2-4 TRBV27 - TGTGCCAGCAGTCCGAACAGGGTAGCCAAAAACATTCAGTACTTC CASSPNRVAKNIQYF
- TRBJ2-5 TRBV11-3 TRBD2 TGTGCCAGCAGCTGGACTAGCGGGAGAGAAGAGACCCAGTACTTC CASSWTSGREETQYF
- TRBJ1-3 TRBV11-2 - TGTGCCAGCAGCACCACTCCACAGGGCTCTGGAAACACCATATATTTT CASSTTPQGSGNTIYF
- TRBJ2-5 TRBV7-3 - TGTGCCAGCAGCTTAGGACCCGGACTGGGGGAGACCCAGTACTTC CASSLGPGLGETQYF
- TRBJ1-2 TRBV28 TRBD1 TGTGCCAGCAGCGAGAACAGGGGGCTTTACTATGGCTACACCTTC CASSENRGLYYGYTF
once TRBJ1-6 TRBV30 TRBD1 TGTGCCTGGAGTGCGCGTACCGGGACAGTTAATTCACCCCTCCACTTT CAWSARTGTVNSPLHF
- TRBJ1-2 TRBV18 TRBD1 TGTGCCAGCTCACGGGATATGACAGGGGAGGACGGCTACACCTTC CASSRDMTGEDGYTF
- TRBJ2-7 TRBV21-1 - TGTGCCAGCAGCAAAGGCTGGGGCCTACAGGGGTTGCCCTACGAGCAGTACTTC CASSKGWGLQGLPYEQYF
- TRBJ2-5 TRBV9 - TGTGCCAGCAGCGTAGTTATAGGCTCGGGGACCCAGTACTTC CASSVVIGSGTQYF
- TRBJ1-4 TRBV4-1 - TGCGCCAGCAGCCAAGAGTCCGGGACACCGAATGAAAAACTGTTTTTT CASSQESGTPNEKLFF
- TRBJ1-1 TRBV10-2 - TGCGCCAGCAGTGATGGGGGGTTGAACACTGAAGCTTTCTTT CASSDGGLNTEAFF
- TRBJ2-3 TRBV24-1 - TGTGCCACCGGGGGGGACAAAATGGGAGATTGGACAGATACGCAGTATTTT CATGGDKMGDWTDTQYF
- TRBJ2-1 TRBV5-6 TRBD2 TGTGCCAGCAGCGCCTGGGGGCTAGCGGGAGGATCCTACAATGAGCAGTTCTTC CASSAWGLAGGSYNEQFF
- TRBJ1-5 TRBV6-5 - TGTGCCAGCAGCATAGAGCGGAGCAATCAGCCCCAGCATTTT CASSIERSNQPQHF
- TRBJ2-4 TRBV6-5 - TGTGCCAGCAGATCAGGAATAGCCAAAAACATTCAGTACTTC CASRSGIAKNIQYF
- TRBJ2-3 TRBV30 TRBD2 TGTGCCTGGAGCGAGGGGAGGGTTTGGGATACGCAGTATTTT CAWSEGRVWDTQYF
- TRBJ2-3 TRBV28 TRBD2 TGTGCCAGCAGCCCCCCGGGGACTACTAGCACAGATACGCAGTATTTT CASSPPGTTSTDTQYF
- TRBJ2-5 TRBV30 - TGTGCCTGGAGTATCTTTCAAGAGACCCAGTACTTC CAWSIFQETQYF